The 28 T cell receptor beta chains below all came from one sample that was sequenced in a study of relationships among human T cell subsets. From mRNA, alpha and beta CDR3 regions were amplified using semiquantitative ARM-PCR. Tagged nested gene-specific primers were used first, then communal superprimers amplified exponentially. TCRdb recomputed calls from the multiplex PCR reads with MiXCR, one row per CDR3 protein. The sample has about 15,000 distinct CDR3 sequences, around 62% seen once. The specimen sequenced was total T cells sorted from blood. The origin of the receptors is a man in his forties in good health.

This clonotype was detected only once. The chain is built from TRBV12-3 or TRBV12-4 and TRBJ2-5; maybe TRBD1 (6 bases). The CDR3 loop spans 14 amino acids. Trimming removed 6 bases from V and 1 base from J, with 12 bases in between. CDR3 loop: CASSPGTPQETQYF. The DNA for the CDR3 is TGTGCCAGCAGCCCGGGGACACCCCAAGAGACCCAGTACTTC.

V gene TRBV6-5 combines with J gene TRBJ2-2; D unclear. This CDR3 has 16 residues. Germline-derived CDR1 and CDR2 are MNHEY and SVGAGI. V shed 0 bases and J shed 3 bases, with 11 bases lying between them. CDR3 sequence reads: CASSYSPLGYTGELFF. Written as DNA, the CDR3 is TGTGCCAGCAGTTACTCGCCCTTGGGTTACACCGGGGAGCTGTTTTTT.

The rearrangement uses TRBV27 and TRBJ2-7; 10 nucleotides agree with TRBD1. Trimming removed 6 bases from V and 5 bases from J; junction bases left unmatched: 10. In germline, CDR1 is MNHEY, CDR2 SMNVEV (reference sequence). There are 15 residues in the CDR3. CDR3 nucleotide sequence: TGTGCCAGCAGACCCGGGACAGGGGTCCCCAACGAGCAGTACTTC. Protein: CASRPGTGVPNEQYF.

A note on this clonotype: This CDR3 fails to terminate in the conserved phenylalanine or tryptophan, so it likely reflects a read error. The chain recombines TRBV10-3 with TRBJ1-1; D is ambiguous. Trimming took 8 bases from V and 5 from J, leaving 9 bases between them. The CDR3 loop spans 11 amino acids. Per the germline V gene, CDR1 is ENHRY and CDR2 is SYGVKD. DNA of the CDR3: TGTGCCATCTTGGGTGGAACTGAAGCTTTCCTT. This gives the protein CAILGGTEAFL.

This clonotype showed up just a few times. The CDR3: CASRLAGESYNEQFF. In nucleotides, the CDR3 is TGCGCCAGCAGGCTAGCGGGAGAGTCCTACAATGAGCAGTTCTTC. This chain joins TRBV5-1 and TRBJ2-1, with TRBD2 matching over 10 bases. CDR1 is SGHRS, CDR2 YFSETQ, per germline. The CDR3 covers 15 residues. The V segment lost 5 bases and the J segment 1 base; nucleotides outside the gene matches: 3.

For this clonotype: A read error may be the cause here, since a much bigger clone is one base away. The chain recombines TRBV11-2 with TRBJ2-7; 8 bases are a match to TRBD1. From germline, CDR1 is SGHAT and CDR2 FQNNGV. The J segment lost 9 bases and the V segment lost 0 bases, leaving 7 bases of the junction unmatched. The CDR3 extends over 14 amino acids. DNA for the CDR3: TGTGCCAGCAGCTTAGACCCAGGGGGCGGGGCGCAGTACTTC. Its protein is CASSLDPGGGAQYF.

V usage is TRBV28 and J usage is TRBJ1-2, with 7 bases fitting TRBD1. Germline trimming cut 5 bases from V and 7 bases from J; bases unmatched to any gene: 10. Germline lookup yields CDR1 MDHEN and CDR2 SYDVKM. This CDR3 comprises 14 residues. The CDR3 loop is CASSPWGRGSGYTF. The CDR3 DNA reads TGTGCCAGCAGTCCCTGGGGCAGGGGGAGTGGCTACACCTTC.

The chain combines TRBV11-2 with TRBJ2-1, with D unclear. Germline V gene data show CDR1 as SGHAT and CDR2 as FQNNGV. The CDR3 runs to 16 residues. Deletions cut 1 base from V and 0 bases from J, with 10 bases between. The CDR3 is CASSLVVVGSYNEQFF. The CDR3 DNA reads TGTGCCAGCAGCTTAGTGGTCGTGGGCTCCTACAATGAGCAGTTCTTC.

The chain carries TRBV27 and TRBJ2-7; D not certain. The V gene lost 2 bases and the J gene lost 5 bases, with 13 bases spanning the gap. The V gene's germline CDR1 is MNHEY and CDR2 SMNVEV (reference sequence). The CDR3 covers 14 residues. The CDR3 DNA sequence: TGTGCCAGCAGTTTAGCTTGGCGCCCGAACGAGCAGTACTTC. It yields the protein CASSLAWRPNEQYF.

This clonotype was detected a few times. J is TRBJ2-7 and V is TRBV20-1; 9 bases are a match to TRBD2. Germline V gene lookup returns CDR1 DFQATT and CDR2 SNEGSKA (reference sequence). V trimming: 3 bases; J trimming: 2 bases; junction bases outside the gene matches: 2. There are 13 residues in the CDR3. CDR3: CSARTSGAYEQYF. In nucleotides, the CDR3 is TGCAGTGCTAGGACTAGCGGAGCCTACGAGCAGTACTTC.

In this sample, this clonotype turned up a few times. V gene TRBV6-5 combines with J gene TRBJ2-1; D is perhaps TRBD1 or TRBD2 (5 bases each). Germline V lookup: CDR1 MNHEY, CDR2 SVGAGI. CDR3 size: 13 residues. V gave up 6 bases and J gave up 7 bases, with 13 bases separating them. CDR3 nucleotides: TGTGCCAGCAGAGCCGGGGCAGGGAATGAGCAGTTCTTC. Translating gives CASRAGAGNEQFF.

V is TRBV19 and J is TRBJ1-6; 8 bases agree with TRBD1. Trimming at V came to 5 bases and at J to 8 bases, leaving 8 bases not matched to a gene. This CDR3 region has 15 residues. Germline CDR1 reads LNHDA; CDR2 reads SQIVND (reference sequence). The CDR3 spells CASSFGQGMDSPLHF. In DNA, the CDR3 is TGTGCCAGTAGTTTCGGACAGGGCATGGATTCACCCCTCCACTTT.

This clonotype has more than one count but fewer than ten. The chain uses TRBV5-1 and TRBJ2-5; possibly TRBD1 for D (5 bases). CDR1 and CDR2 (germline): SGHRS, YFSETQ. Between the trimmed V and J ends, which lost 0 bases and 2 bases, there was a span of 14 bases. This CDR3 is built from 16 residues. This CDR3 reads CASSLAPRTGQETQYF. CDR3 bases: TGCGCCAGCAGCTTGGCCCCCCGCACAGGTCAAGAGACCCAGTACTTC.

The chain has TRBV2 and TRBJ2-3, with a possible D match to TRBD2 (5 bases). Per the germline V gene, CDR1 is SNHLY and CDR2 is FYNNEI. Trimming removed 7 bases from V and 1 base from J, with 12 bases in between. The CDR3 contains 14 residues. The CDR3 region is CASNGRRGTDTQYF. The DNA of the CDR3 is TGTGCCAGCAACGGCAGGCGGGGCACAGATACGCAGTATTTT.

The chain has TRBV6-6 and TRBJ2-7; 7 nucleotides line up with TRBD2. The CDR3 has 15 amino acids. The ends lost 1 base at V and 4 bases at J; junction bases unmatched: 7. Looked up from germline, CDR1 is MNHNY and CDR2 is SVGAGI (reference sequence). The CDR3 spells CASSYWASGQYEQYF. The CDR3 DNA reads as TGTGCCAGCAGTTACTGGGCTAGCGGACAATACGAGCAGTACTTC.

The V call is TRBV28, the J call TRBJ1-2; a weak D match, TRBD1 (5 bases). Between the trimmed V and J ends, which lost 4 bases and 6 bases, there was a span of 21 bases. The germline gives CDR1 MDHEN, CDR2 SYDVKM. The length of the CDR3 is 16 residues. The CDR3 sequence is CASSSPDPKGLHGYTF. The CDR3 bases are TGTGCCAGCAGTTCCCCCGATCCTAAGGGGCTCCATGGCTACACCTTC.

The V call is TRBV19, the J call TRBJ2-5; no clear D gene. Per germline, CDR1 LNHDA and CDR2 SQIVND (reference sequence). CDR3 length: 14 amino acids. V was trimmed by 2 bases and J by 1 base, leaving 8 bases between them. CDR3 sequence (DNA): TGTGCCAGTAGTATATTCCCAGGCCAAGAGACCCAGTACTTC. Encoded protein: CASSIFPGQETQYF.

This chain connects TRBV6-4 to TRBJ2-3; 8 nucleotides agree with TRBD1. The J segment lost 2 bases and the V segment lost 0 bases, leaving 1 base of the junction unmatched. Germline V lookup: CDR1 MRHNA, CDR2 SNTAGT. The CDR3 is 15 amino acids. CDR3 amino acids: CASSDSDRATDTQYF. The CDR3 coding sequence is TGTGCCAGCAGTGACTCGGACAGGGCCACAGATACGCAGTATTTT.

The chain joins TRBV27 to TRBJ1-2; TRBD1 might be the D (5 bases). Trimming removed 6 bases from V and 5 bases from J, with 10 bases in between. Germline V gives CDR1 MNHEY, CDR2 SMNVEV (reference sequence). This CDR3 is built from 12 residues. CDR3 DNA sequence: TGTGCCAGCAGCTCCGGGGGATATGGCTACACCTTC. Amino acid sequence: CASSSGGYGYTF.

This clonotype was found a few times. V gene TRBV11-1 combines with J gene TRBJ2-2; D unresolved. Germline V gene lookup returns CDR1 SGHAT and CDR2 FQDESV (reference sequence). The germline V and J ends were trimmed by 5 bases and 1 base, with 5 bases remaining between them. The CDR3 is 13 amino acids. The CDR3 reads CASSPRNTGELFF. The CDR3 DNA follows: TGTGCCAGCAGCCCAAGGAACACCGGGGAGCTGTTTTTT.

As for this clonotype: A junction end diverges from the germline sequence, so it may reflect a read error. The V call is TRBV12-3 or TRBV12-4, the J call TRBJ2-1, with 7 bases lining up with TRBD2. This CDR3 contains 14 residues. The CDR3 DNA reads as TGTGCCAGCAGTTTAAGTCTAGCGGTAAATGAACAGTTCTTC. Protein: CASSLSLAVNEQFF.

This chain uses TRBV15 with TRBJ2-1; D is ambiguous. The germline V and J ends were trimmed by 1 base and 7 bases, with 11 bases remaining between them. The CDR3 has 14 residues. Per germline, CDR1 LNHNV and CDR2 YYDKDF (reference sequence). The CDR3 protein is CATSRGTERNEQFF. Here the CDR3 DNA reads TGTGCCACCAGCAGAGGAACGGAACGGAATGAGCAGTTCTTC.

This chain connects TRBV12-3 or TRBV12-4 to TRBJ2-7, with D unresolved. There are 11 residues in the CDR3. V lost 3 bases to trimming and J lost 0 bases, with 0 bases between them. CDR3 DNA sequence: TGTGCCAGCAGTTTCTCCTACGAGCAGTACTTC. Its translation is CASSFSYEQYF.

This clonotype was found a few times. This CDR3 is CASSPETGYNEQFF. CDR3 in DNA: TGTGCCAGCAGCCCTGAGACAGGGTACAATGAGCAGTTCTTC. This chain connects TRBV5-6 to TRBJ2-1; 7 nucleotides agree with TRBD1. Germline loops: CDR1 SGHDT, CDR2 YYEEEE. V shed 4 bases, J shed 4 bases, and the junction held 5 bases outside the gene matches. The CDR3 sequence is 14 residues long.

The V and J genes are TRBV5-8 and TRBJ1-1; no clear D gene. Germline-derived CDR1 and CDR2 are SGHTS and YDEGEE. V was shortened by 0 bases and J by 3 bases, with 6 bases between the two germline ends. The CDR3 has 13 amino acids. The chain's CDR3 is CASSLGADTEAFF. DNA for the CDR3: TGTGCCAGCAGCTTGGGGGCAGACACTGAAGCTTTCTTT.

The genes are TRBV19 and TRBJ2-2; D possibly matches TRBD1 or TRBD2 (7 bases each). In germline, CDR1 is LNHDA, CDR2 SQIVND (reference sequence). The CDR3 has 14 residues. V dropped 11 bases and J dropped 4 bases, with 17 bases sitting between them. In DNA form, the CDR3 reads TGTGCCGGACGACAGGGAGGGGTCACCGGGGAGCTGTTTTTT. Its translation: CAGRQGGVTGELFF.

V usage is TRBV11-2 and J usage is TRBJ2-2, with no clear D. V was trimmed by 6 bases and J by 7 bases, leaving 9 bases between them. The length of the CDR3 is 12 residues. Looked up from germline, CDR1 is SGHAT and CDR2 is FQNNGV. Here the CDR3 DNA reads TGTGCCAGCAGAGCCCCCGGCGGGGAGCTGTTTTTT. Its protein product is CASRAPGGELFF.

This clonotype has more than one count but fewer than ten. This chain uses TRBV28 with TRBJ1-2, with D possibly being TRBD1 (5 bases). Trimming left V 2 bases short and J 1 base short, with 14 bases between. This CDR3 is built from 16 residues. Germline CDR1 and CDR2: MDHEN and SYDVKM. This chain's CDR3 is CASSLSGARGNYGYTF. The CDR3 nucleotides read TGTGCCAGCAGTTTAAGCGGGGCGCGGGGTAACTATGGCTACACCTTC.